These T cell receptor beta chains were read from a single sample in a study of blood T cell repertoires in COVID-19. Measured with immunoSEQ multiplex PCR; TCRdb has only the in-frame clones, and not every one. The table shows roughly 300,000 clones, with around 86% occurring only once. The sequenced sample was PBMCs or T cells enriched from blood (not recorded which). All receptors derive from a man aged 25-45 years who had recovered from COVID-19. Each CDR3 is given with its conserved first and last residue. A D gene is named only where the DNA matches it firmly. Only some rows state a clone size, as once, few, many or a class for expanded clones.

d_call,clone_size,v_call,j_call,cdr3_aa,cdr3_nt
TRBD2,.,TRBV10-2,TRBJ2-7,CASSESNSLAGLTYEQYF,TGCGCCAGCAGTGAGTCGAATAGTTTAGCGGGCCTAACCTACGAGCAGTACTTC
.,.,TRBV5-5,TRBJ1-6,CASSLVGAVSPLHF,TGTGCCAGCAGCTTGGTGGGGGCTGTTTCACCCCTCCACTTT
TRBD1,.,TRBV7-9,TRBJ2-7,CASSRQGPYYEQYF,TGTGCCAGCAGCCGACAGGGACCTTACTACGAGCAGTACTTC
.,.,TRBV18,TRBJ2-1,CASSPPVGRRDHNEQFF,TGTGCCAGCTCACCACCGGTTGGGCGGCGGGACCACAATGAGCAGTTCTTC
.,.,TRBV7-9,TRBJ1-6,CASSMTPNNHNSPLHF,TGTGCCAGCAGCATGACACCAAACAACCATAATTCACCCCTCCACTTT
TRBD2,.,TRBV2,TRBJ2-3,CASSGWASGSNTQYF,TGTGCCAGCAGTGGCTGGGCCAGCGGGAGTAATACGCAGTATTTT
TRBD2,.,TRBV9,TRBJ2-3,CASSVSISGRGTDTQYF,TGTGCCAGCAGCGTAAGCATAAGCGGGAGGGGCACAGATACGCAGTATTTT
.,.,TRBV7-6,TRBJ2-7,CASSSRSRTGTYEQYF,TGTGCCAGCAGCTCAAGGTCCAGGACGGGAACCTACGAGCAGTACTTC
.,.,TRBV5-1,TRBJ2-7,CASSLRQGRTYEQYF,TGCGCCAGCAGCTTGCGTCAGGGGCGCACCTACGAGCAGTACTTC
TRBD1,.,TRBV12-3/TRBV12-4,TRBJ1-2,CASSSGQLYGYTF,TGTGCCAGCAGTTCGGGACAGCTGTATGGCTACACCTTC
.,once,TRBV5-1,TRBJ2-2,CASSLRGDLGTGELFF,TGCGCCAGCAGCTTGAGGGGTGATTTGGGGACCGGGGAGCTGTTTTTT
.,.,TRBV2,TRBJ1-1,CASRATANTEAFF,TGTGCCAGCAGGGCGACAGCGAACACTGAAGCTTTCTTT
.,.,TRBV7-9,TRBJ2-3,CASSLSGGTDTQYF,TGTGCCAGCAGCTTATCAGGGGGCACAGATACGCAGTATTTT
.,.,TRBV6-5,TRBJ1-6,CASSYSVGSANSPLHF,TGTGCCAGCAGTTACTCCGTCGGGTCCGCAAATTCACCCCTCCACTTT
.,.,TRBV4-2,TRBJ2-3,CASSWQTDTQYF,TGTGCCAGCAGCTGGCAGACAGATACGCAGTATTTT
.,.,TRBV19,TRBJ2-1,CASSWSPGIPGNEQFF,TGTGCCAGTAGTTGGAGCCCTGGTATACCCGGCAATGAGCAGTTCTTC
TRBD2,.,TRBV18,TRBJ2-3,CASSPPSGRATDTQYF,TGTGCCAGCTCACCGCCTAGCGGGAGGGCCACAGATACGCAGTATTTT